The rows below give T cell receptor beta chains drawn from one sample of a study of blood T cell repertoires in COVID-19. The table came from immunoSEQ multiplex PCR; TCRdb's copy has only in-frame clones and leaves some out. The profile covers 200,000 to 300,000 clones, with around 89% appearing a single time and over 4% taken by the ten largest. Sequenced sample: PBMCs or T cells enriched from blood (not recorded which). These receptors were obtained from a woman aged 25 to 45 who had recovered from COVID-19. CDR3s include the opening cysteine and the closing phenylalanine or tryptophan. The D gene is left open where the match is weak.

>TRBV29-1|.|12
CSGGAGATEAFF
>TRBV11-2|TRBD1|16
CASSPRTGARGNTIYF
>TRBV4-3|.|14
CASSDSFRGNEQFF
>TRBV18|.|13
CASSPSGLGGYTF
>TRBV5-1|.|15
CASTRQEGLNTEAFF
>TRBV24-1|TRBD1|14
CATKGDSPNTEAFF
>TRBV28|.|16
CASSPPRGAGVYEQYF
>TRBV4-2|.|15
CASSQDRYSNQPQHF
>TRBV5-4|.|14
CASSLPGQGYGYTF
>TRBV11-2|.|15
CASSLGGRAFEGYTF
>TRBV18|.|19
CASSPPRVGNASEYYEAFF
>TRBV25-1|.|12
CASSEFGGELFF
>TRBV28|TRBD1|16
CASSLGTGGAREKLFF